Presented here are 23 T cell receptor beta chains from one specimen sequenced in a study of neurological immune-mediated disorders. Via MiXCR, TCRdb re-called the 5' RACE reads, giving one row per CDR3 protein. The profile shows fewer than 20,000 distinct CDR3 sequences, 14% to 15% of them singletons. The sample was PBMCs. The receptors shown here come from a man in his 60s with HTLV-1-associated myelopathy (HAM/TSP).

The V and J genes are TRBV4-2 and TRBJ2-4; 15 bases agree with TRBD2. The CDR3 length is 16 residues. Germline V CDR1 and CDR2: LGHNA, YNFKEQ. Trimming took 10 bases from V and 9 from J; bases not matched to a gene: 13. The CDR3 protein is CAISRWTSGGATIQYF. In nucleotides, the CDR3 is TGTGCCATCAGTCGGTGGACTAGCGGGGGGGCTACCATTCAGTACTTC.

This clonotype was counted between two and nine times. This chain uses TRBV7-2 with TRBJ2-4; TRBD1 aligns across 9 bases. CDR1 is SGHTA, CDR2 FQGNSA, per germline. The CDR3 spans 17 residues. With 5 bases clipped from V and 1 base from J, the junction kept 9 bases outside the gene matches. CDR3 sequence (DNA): TGTGCCAGCAGCCCTCCAACAGGGGGCGACGCCAAAAACATTCAGTACTTC. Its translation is CASSPPTGGDAKNIQYF.

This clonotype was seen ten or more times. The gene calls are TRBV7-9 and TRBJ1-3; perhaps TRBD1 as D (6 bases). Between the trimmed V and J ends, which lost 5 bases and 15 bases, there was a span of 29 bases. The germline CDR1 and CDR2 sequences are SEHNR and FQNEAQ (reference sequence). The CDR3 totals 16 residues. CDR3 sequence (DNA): TGTGCCAGCAGCCCGCCCTTAGGGGGAGAGAATCCGAGCGGATATTTT. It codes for CASSPPLGGENPSGYF.

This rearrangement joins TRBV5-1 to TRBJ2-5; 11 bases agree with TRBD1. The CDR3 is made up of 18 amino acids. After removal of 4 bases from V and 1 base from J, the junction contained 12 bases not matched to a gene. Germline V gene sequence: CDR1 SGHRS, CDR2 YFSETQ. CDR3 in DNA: TGCGCCAGCAGCCCCTGGACAGGGGGCGATGGGGCCCAAGAGACCCAGTACTTC. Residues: CASSPWTGGDGAQETQYF.

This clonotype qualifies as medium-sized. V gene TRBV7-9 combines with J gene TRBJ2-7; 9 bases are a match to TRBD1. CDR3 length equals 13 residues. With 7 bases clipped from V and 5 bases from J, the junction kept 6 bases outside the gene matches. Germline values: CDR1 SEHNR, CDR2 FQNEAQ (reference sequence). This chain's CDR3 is CASIPDRGNEQYF. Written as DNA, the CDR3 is TGTGCCAGCATCCCAGACAGGGGGAACGAGCAGTACTTC. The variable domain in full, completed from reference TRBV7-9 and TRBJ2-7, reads DTGVSQNPRHKITKRGQNVTFRCDPISEHNRLYWYRQTLGQGPEFLTYFQNEAQLEKSRLLSDRFSAERPKGSFSTLEIQRTEQGDSAMYLCASIPDRGNEQYFGPGTRLTVT.

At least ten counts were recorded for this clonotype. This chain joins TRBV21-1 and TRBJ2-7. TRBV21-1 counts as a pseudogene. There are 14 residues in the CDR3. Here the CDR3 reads CATYLGRVSYEQYF. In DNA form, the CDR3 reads TGTGCCACCTATCTAGGTAGAGTTTCCTACGAGCAGTACTTC.

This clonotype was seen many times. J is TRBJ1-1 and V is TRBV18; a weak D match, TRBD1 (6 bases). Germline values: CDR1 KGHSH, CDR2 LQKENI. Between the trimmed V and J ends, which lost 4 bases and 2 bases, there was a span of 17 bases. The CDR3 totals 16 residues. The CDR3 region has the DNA TGTGCCAGCTCACTCTGGGGGCAGGGCTTTAACACTGAAGCTTTCTTT. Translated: CASSLWGQGFNTEAFF.

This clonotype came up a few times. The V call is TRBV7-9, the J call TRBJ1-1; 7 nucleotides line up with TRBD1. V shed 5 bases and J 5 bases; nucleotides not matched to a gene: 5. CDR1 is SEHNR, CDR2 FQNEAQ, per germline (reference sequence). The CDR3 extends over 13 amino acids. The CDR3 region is CASSRRDRTEAFF. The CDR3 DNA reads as TGTGCCAGCAGCCGCCGGGACAGAACTGAAGCTTTCTTT.

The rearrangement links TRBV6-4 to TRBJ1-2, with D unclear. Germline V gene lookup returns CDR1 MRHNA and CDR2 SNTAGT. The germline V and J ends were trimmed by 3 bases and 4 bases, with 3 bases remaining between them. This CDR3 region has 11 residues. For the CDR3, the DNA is TGTGCCAGCAGTGATGCCTATGGCTACACCTTC. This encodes CASSDAYGYTF.

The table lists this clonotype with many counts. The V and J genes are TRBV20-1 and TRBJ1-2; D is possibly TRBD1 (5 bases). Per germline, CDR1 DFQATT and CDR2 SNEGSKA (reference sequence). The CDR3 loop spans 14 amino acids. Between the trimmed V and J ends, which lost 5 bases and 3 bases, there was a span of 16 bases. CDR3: CSAGFWGGDYGYTF. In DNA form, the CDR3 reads TGCAGTGCTGGCTTCTGGGGCGGGGACTATGGCTACACCTTC.

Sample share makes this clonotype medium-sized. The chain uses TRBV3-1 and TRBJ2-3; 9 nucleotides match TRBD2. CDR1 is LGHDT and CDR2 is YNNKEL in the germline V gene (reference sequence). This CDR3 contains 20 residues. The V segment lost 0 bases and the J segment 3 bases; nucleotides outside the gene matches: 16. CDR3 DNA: TGTGCCAGCAGCCAAGATACGGTTCGGGCTAGCGGGGATTGGACAGATACGCAGTATTTT. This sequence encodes CASSQDTVRASGDWTDTQYF.

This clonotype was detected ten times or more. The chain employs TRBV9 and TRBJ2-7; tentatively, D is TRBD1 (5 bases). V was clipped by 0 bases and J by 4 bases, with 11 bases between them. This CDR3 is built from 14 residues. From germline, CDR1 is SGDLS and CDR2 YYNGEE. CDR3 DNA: TGTGCCAGCAGCGTAGGGTCAGGGCGGTACGAGCAGTACTTC. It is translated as CASSVGSGRYEQYF.

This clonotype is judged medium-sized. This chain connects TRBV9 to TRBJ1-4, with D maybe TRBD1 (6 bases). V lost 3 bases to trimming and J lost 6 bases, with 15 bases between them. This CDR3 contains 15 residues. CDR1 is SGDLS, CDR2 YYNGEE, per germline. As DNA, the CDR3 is TGTGCCAGCAGCGCCCGACAGGCCTCGGATGAAAAACTGTTTTTT. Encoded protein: CASSARQASDEKLFF.

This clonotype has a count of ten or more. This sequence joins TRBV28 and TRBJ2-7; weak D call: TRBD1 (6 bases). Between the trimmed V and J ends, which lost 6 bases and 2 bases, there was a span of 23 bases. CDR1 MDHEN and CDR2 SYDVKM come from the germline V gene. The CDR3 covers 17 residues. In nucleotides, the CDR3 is TGTGCCAGCAGGCTCCTCAAATTGGGACAATCAACCTACGAGCAGTACTTC. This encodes CASRLLKLGQSTYEQYF.

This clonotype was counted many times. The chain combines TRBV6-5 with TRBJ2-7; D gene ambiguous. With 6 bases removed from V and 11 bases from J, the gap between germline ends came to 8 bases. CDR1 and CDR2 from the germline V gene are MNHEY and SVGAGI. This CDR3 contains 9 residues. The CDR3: CASSQSEYF. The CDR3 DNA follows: TGTGCCAGCAGCCAATCTGAGTACTTC.

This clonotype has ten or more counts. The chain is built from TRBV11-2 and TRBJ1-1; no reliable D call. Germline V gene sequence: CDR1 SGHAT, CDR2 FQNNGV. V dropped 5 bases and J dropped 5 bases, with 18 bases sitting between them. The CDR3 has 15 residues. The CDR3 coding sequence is TGTGCCAGCAGCCCCCACGGGCTGCAGAATACTGAAGCTTTCTTT. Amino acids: CASSPHGLQNTEAFF.

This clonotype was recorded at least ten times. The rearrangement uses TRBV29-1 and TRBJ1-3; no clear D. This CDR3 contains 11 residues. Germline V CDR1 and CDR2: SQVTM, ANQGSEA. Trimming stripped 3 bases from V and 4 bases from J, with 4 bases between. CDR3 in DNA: TGCAGCGTTGATTGGGGAAACACCATATATTTT. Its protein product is CSVDWGNTIYF.

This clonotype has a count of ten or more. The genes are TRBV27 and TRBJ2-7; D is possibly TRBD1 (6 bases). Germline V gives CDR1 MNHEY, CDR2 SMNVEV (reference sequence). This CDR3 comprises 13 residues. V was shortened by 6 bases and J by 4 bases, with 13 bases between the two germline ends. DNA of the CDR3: TGTGCCAGCAGCCGGAAACAGGGATACGAGCAGTACTTC. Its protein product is CASSRKQGYEQYF.

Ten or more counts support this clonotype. The CDR3 loop is CASSQGARSDTQYF. DNA of the CDR3: TGTGCCAGCAGCCAAGGGGCCCGATCAGATACGCAGTATTTT. V gene TRBV14 combines with J gene TRBJ2-3, with D uncertain. The germline gives CDR1 SGHDN, CDR2 FVKESK. V was trimmed by 1 base and J by 4 bases, leaving 9 bases between them. This CDR3 contains 14 residues.

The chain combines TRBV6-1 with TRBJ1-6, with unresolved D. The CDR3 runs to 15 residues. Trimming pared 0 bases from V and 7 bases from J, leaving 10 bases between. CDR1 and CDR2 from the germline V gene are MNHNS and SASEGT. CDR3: CASSEAVFGNSPLHF. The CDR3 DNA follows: TGTGCCAGCAGTGAAGCGGTATTCGGGAATTCACCCCTCCACTTT.

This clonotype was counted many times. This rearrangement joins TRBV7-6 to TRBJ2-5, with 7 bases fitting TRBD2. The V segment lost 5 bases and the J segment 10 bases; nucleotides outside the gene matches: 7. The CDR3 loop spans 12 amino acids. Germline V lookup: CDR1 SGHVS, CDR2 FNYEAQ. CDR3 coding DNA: TGTGCCAGCAGCCCCAGTGGGGGGGGCCAGTACTTC. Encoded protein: CASSPSGGGQYF.

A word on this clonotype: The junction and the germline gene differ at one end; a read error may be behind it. The CDR3 protein is CASSQETTWGGELFF. CDR3 sequence (DNA): TGCGCCAGCAGTCAAGAGACGACCTGGGGCGGGGAGCTGTTTTTT. The chain recombines TRBV4-1 with TRBJ2-2; D is undetermined. This CDR3 is 15 amino acids long. Per germline, CDR1 MGHRA and CDR2 YSYEKL.

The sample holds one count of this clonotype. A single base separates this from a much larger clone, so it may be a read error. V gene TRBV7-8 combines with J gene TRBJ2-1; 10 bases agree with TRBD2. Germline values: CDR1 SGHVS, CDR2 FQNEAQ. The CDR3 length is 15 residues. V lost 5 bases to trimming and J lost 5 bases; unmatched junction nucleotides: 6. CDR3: CASSQAGGAHNEQFF. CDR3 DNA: TGTGCCAGCAGCCAAGCGGGGGGGGCCCACAATGAGCAGTTCTTC.